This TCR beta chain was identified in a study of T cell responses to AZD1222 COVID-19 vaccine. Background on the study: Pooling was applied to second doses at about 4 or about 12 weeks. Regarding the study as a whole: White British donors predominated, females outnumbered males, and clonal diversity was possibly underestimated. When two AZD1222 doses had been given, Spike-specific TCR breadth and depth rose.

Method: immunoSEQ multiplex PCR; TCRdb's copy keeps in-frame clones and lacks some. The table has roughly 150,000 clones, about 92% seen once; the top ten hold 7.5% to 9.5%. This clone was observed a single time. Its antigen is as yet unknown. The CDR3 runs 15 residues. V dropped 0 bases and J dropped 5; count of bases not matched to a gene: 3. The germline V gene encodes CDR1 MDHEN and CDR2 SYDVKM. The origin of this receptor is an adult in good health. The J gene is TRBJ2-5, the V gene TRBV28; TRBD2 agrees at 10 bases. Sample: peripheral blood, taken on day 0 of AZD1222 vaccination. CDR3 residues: CASSLWTSGPETQYF. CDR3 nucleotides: TGTGCCAGCAGTTTATGGACTAGCGGGCCCGAGACCCAGTACTTC.